This TCR beta chain was observed in a study of cytomegalovirus exposure and HLA in healthy donors. Study observations and caveats: Analyzed later, association rates of TCRs varied across HLA loci, with DRB1 most and HLA-C fewest. There were some V segments, including TRBV6-2 and TRBV6-3, excluded as indistinguishable. In a later analysis, a missense DCLRE1C variant was linked to TCR beta V- and J-gene trimming. Later analysis found that TCR beta chains associated with HLA were more clonally expanded than other, equally common chains.

A multiplex PCR was run with 60 Vbeta primers and 13 Jbeta primers. Some clones are missing from TCRdb's copy, which holds only in-frame ones; the method was immunoSEQ multiplex PCR. The sample has about 170,000 clones, approximately 88% seen once. A note on this clone: Its antigen is unknown.

From germline, CDR1 is LGHNA and CDR2 YNFKEQ. V was pared by 1 base and J by 3 bases, with 3 bases of the junction left unmatched. This CDR3 comprises 14 residues. The chain couples TRBV4-2 to TRBJ2-7; 7 positions match TRBD1. Sequencing input: PBMCs. The TCR sequence derives from a boy aged 2 to 10 in good health and CMV-seronegative. The CDR3 spells CASSQGGQLYEQYF. Written as DNA, the CDR3 is TGTGCCAGCAGCCAAGGGGGACAGCTCTACGAGCAGTACTTC.